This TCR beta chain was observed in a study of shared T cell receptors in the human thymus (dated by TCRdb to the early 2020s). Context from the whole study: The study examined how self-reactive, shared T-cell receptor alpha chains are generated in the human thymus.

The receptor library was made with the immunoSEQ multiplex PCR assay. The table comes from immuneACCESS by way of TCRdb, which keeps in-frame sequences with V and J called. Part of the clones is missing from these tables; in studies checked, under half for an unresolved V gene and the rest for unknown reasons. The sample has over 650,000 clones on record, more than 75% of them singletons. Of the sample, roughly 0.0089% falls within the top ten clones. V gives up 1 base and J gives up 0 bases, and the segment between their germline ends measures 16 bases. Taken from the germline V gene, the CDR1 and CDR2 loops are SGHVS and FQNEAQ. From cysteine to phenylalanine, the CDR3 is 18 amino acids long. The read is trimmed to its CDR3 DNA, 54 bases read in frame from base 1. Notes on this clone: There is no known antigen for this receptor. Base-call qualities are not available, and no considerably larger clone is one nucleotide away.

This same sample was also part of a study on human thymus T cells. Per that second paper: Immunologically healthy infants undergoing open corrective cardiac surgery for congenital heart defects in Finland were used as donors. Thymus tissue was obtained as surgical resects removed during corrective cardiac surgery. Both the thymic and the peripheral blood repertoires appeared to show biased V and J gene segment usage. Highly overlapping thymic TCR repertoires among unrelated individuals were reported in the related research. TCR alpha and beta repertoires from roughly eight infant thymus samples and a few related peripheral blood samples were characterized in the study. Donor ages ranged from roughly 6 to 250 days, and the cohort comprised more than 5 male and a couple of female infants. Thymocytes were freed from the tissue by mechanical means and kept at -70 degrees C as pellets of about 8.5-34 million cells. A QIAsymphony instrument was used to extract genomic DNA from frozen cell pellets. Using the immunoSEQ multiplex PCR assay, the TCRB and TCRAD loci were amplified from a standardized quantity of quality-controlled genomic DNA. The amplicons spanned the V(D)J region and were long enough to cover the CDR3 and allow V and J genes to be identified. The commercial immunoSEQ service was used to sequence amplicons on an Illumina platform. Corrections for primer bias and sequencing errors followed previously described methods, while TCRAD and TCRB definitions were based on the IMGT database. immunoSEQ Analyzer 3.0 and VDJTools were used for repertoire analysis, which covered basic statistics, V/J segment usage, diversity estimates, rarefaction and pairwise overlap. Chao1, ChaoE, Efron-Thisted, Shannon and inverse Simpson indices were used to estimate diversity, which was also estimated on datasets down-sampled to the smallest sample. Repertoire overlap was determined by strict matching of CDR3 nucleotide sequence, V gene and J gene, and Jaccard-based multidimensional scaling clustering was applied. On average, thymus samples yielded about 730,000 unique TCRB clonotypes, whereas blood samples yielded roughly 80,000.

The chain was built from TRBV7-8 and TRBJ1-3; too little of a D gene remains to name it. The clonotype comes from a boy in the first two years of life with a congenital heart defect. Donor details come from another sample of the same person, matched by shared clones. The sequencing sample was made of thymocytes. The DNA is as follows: TGTGCCAGCAGCTTAGTGCCCTCGTTTGATAGCTCTGGAAACACCATATATTTT. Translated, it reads CASSLVPSFDSSGNTIYF.